This passage covers 8 T cell receptor beta chains from one sample sequenced in a study of T cell responses to AZD1222 COVID-19 vaccine. The data were produced by immunoSEQ multiplex PCR, yet TCRdb's version contains in-frame clones alone and is incomplete. The profile shows under 200,000 clones, 88% of them singletons. Sequences were derived from peripheral blood, sampled 28 days after the second AZD1222 dose. These receptors were obtained from an adult who received the AZD1222 COVID-19 vaccine.

This chain connects TRBV3-1 (or the pseudogene TRBV3-2) to TRBJ2-3; tentatively, D is TRBD2 (7 bases). The ends were cut back, 0 bases at V and 4 bases at J, with 17 bases in the middle. Germline CDR1 is LGHDT and CDR2 is YNNKEL (reference sequence). This CDR3 region has 17 residues. CDR3 in amino acids: CASSQEGGGPRADTQYF. For the CDR3, the DNA is TGTGCCAGCAGCCAAGAAGGGGGGGGGCCTCGGGCAGATACGCAGTATTTT.

The chain couples TRBV18 to TRBJ1-2; perhaps TRBD1 as D (5 bases). V lost 3 bases and J 0 bases, leaving 8 bases between the germline ends. The CDR3 totals 14 residues. CDR1 and CDR2 from the germline V gene are KGHSH and LQKENI. The CDR3 protein is CASSPGTSNYGYTF. CDR3 coding DNA: TGTGCCAGCTCACCCGGGACCTCTAACTATGGCTACACCTTC.

The V call is TRBV29-1, the J call TRBJ2-2; TRBD1 agrees at 8 bases. This CDR3 spans 16 amino acids. In germline, CDR1 is SQVTM, CDR2 ANQGSEA. J was trimmed by 1 base and V by 7 bases; bases with no gene match: 11. The CDR3 DNA follows: TGCAGCGCCAACCGCTTAGACAGGGGGAACACCGGGGAGCTGTTTTTT. This translates into CSANRLDRGNTGELFF.

The V and J genes are TRBV7-2 and TRBJ2-5, with 10 bases aligning to TRBD2. Germline CDR1 is SGHTA and CDR2 is FQGNSA. V dropped 2 bases and J dropped 5; count of bases not matched to a gene: 8. This CDR3 spans 16 amino acids. CDR3 region: CASSLRRTSGRETQYF. As DNA, the CDR3 is TGTGCCAGCAGCTTACGGAGGACTAGCGGTCGGGAGACCCAGTACTTC.

The chain uses TRBV30 and TRBJ2-2; D remains ambiguous. V lost 0 bases, J lost 8 bases, and 13 bases lay in between. Per germline, CDR1 GTSNPN and CDR2 SVGIG (reference sequence). The CDR3 is 14 residues long. The DNA of the CDR3 is TGTGCCTGGAGTGTATCCCCAACTGTTGGGGAGCTGTTTTTT. It yields the protein CAWSVSPTVGELFF.

This rearrangement joins TRBV19 to TRBJ1-1, with D possibly TRBD1 on 6 matching bases. V shed 5 bases and J shed 1 base, with 11 bases lying between them. From germline, CDR1 is LNHDA and CDR2 SQIVND (reference sequence). The CDR3 extends over 14 amino acids. CDR3 sequence (DNA): TGTGCCAGTAGTGCCCACAGGGAGAACACTGAAGCTTTCTTT. Translating it yields CASSAHRENTEAFF.

Turning to this clone: Other DNA sequences within the sample encode an identical CDR3. J is TRBJ2-7 and V is TRBV28, with no clear D. Germline CDR1 MDHEN, CDR2 SYDVKM. The CDR3 length is 12 residues. Trimming removed 2 bases from V and 2 bases from J, with 4 bases in between. The DNA of the CDR3 is TGTGCCAGCAGTTTAGGAACCTACGAGCAGTACTTC. Amino acids: CASSLGTYEQYF.

V is TRBV14 and J is TRBJ1-4; D is unresolved. V lost 3 bases and J 8 bases, leaving 13 bases between the germline ends. Germline V gene lookup returns CDR1 SGHDN and CDR2 FVKESK. The CDR3 runs to 14 residues. The CDR3 DNA sequence: TGTGCCAGCAGCCACGCACCTTTGAGGGAAAAACTGTTTTTT. This encodes CASSHAPLREKLFF.